The 24 T cell receptor beta chains listed next were all sequenced from one sample in a study of cytomegalovirus exposure and HLA in healthy donors. The PCR made use of 60 Vbeta and 13 Jbeta primers. The protocol was immunoSEQ multiplex PCR, while the TCRdb copy is restricted to in-frame clones and leaves out a portion. The sample carries around 40,000 clones, around 64% recorded once. Sequenced material: PBMCs. The source is a human donor in good health.

J is TRBJ2-7 and V is TRBV29-1, with D maybe TRBD2 (5 bases). Germline CDR1 is SQVTM and CDR2 is ANQGSEA. V was pared by 4 bases and J by 3 bases, with 13 bases between. The CDR3 has 13 amino acids. The CDR3 region has the DNA TGCAGCGTTGGGGAGAAGCTAGACTACGAGCAGTACTTC. It specifies CSVGEKLDYEQYF.

V is TRBV7-2 and J is TRBJ2-1; 15 bases fit TRBD2. The V gene's germline CDR1 is SGHTA and CDR2 FQGNSA. Trimming removed 4 bases from V and 9 bases from J; junction bases left unmatched: 4. The CDR3 covers 15 residues. DNA for the CDR3: TGTGCCAGCAGCTCAGGACTAGCGGGGGGGGTTGAGCAGTTCTTC. This encodes CASSSGLAGGVEQFF.

The gene calls are TRBV19 and TRBJ1-1, with D possibly matching TRBD1 (5 bases). Trimming shortened V by 7 bases and J by 1 base, and 10 bases separated the two germline ends. This CDR3 region has 13 residues. Germline CDR1 LNHDA, CDR2 SQIVND (reference sequence). The DNA for the CDR3 is TGTGCCAGTAACATAGGACAGAACACTGAAGCTTTCTTT. This sequence encodes CASNIGQNTEAFF.

In its sample, this clone was seen a few times. The chain recombines TRBV28 with TRBJ1-3; D is unclear. This CDR3 region has 15 residues. The germline V gene has CDR1 MDHEN and CDR2 SYDVKM. With 10 bases removed from V and 0 bases from J, the gap between germline ends came to 16 bases. CDR3 protein: CAICSGVASGNTIYF. In DNA form, the CDR3 reads TGTGCCATCTGTAGCGGGGTAGCCTCTGGAAACACCATATATTTT. Supplemented by reference TRBV28 and TRBJ1-3, the full variable domain reads DVKVTQSSRYLVKRTGEKVFLECVQDMDHENMFWYRQDPGLGLRLIYFSYDVKMKEKGDIPEGYSVSREKKERFSLILESASTNQTSMYLCAICSGVASGNTIYFGEGSWLTVV.

The V and J genes are TRBV10-1 and TRBJ2-7, with a weak D call TRBD2 (6 bases). The V gene lost 2 bases and the J gene lost 7 bases, with 18 bases spanning the gap. Germline values: CDR1 WNHNN, CDR2 SYGVQD (reference sequence). There are 15 residues in the CDR3. The CDR3, as DNA: TGCGCCAGCAGTGAGGTGGGACTCCCTACGAAGGAGCAGTACTTC. It specifies CASSEVGLPTKEQYF.

The chain uses TRBV29-1 and TRBJ2-2; 8 bases match TRBD1. In germline, CDR1 is SQVTM, CDR2 ANQGSEA. Trimming at V came to 5 bases and at J to 4 bases, leaving 9 bases not matched to a gene. CDR3 size: 15 residues. DNA of the CDR3: TGCAGCGTTCGGACAGGACAGGGCTCCACCGGGGAGCTGTTTTTT. This codes for CSVRTGQGSTGELFF.

The V call is TRBV9, the J call TRBJ1-3; D uncertain. The CDR3 runs 14 residues. Germline CDR1 SGDLS, CDR2 YYNGEE. Trimming pared 0 bases from V and 2 bases from J, leaving 6 bases between. This CDR3 is CASSVGGTGNTIYF. As DNA, the CDR3 is TGTGCCAGCAGCGTAGGAGGGACTGGAAACACCATATATTTT.

J is TRBJ1-2 and V is TRBV25-1; D uncertain. The CDR3 extends over 13 amino acids. Germline lookup yields CDR1 MGHDK and CDR2 SYGVNS. V was cut by 1 base and J by 4 bases, with 7 bases left in between. This CDR3 is CASSEWEFYGYTF. In DNA form, the CDR3 reads TGTGCCAGCAGTGAATGGGAGTTCTATGGCTACACCTTC.

In this sample, this clone turned up a few times. The J gene is TRBJ1-1, the V gene TRBV4-1, with D possibly being TRBD1 (5 bases). Germline-derived CDR1 and CDR2 are MGHRA and YSYEKL. V lost 2 bases to trimming and J lost 11 bases, with 21 bases between them. The CDR3 is made up of 15 amino acids. The CDR3 here is CASSQKGLDPTGAFF. DNA for the CDR3: TGCGCCAGCAGCCAAAAGGGACTGGACCCAACGGGGGCTTTCTTT.

This chain links TRBV4-2 with TRBJ1-6; no definite D call. CDR1 is LGHNA and CDR2 is YNFKEQ in the germline V gene. The V end lost 0 bases, the J end lost 8 bases, and 14 bases lay between the germline ends. The length of the CDR3 is 16 residues. CDR3 bases: TGTGCCAGCAGCCAAGATCACGGTAGTTTGTATTCACCCCTCCACTTT. It is translated as CASSQDHGSLYSPLHF.

The chain employs TRBV2 and TRBJ2-2, with D possibly being TRBD2 (5 bases). In germline, CDR1 is SNHLY, CDR2 FYNNEI. CDR3 length: 13 amino acids. V lost 6 bases to trimming and J lost 4 bases, with 9 bases between them. The CDR3, as DNA: TGTGCCAGCAGCGGAGGAAGCACCGGGGAGCTGTTTTTT. Protein: CASSGGSTGELFF.

The V and J genes are TRBV7-9 and TRBJ1-2, with D possibly being TRBD1 (5 bases). Germline CDR1 SEHNR, CDR2 FQNEAQ (reference sequence). Deletions cut 4 bases from V and 7 bases from J, with 16 bases between. This CDR3 is 14 amino acids long. CDR3 nucleotide sequence: TGTGCCAGCAGCTCCCCAGGGCAGATCGGTGGCTACACCTTC. This translates into CASSSPGQIGGYTF.

CDR3 region: CASSRQGQDTF. The CDR3 nucleotides read TGTGCCAGCAGTAGACAGGGGCAGGATACCTTC. V usage is TRBV2 and J usage is TRBJ1-2; 8 bases agree with TRBD1. V gave up 5 bases and J gave up 14 bases; unmatched junction bases: 7. Germline CDR1 reads SNHLY; CDR2 reads FYNNEI. The CDR3 spans 11 residues.

This clone was seen a single time. The rearrangement links TRBV6-5 to TRBJ1-2; tentative D call: TRBD1 (5 bases). CDR1 MNHEY and CDR2 SVGAGI come from the germline V gene. CDR3 length equals 13 residues. V was cut by 10 bases and J by 4 bases, with 16 bases left in between. CDR3 residues: CATLGRVPYGYTF. The CDR3 DNA sequence: TGTGCCACCTTGGGCAGGGTACCCTATGGCTACACCTTC.

This clone was recorded a few times. V gene TRBV5-1 combines with J gene TRBJ2-5, with 8 bases lining up with TRBD1. CDR3 length: 15 residues. The ends lost 6 bases at V and 3 bases at J; junction bases unmatched: 10. The germline V gene has CDR1 SGHRS and CDR2 YFSETQ. The CDR3 loop reads CASTKQGAQEETQYF. The CDR3 bases are TGCGCCAGCACAAAGCAGGGGGCGCAGGAAGAGACCCAGTACTTC.

J is TRBJ2-5 and V is TRBV4-1; 7 nucleotides agree with TRBD1. V was clipped by 4 bases and J by 1 base; unmatched bases: 3. Germline CDR1 is MGHRA and CDR2 is YSYEKL. The CDR3 spans 14 residues. The CDR3 protein is CASSLTGFQETQYF. The CDR3 nucleotides read TGCGCCAGCAGCCTGACAGGGTTCCAAGAGACCCAGTACTTC.

This clone showed up just a few times. The chain combines TRBV11-2 with TRBJ2-7, with TRBD2 as a possible D gene (6 bases). The germline V gene has CDR1 SGHAT and CDR2 FQNNGV. V lost 1 base, J lost 2 bases, and 9 bases lay in between. The CDR3 totals 14 residues. CDR3 residues: CASSLVRGTYEQYF. The CDR3 DNA follows: TGTGCCAGCAGCTTAGTGCGGGGAACCTACGAGCAGTACTTC. The variable domain in full, with the rest retrieved from reference TRBV11-2 and TRBJ2-7, is EAGVAQSPRYKIIEKRQSVAFWCNPISGHATLYWYQQILGQGPKLLIQFQNNGVVDDSQLPKDRFSAERLKGVDSTLKIQPAKLEDSAVYLCASSLVRGTYEQYFGPGTRLTVT.

V usage is TRBV30 and J usage is TRBJ2-3; possible D gene TRBD1, 5 bases. CDR1 is GTSNPN and CDR2 is SVGIG in the germline V gene (reference sequence). The CDR3 spans 16 residues. Between the trimmed V and J ends, which lost 3 bases and 1 base, there was a span of 17 bases. The CDR3 coding sequence is TGTGCCTGGAGCCCCGCCAGGGTAAGGGGCACAGATACGCAGTATTTT. Amino acid sequence: CAWSPARVRGTDTQYF.

The chain carries TRBV2 and TRBJ2-3, with D perhaps matching TRBD1 (5 bases). The length of the CDR3 is 12 residues. Germline V gene sequence: CDR1 SNHLY, CDR2 FYNNEI. V lost 8 bases, J lost 5 bases, and 11 bases lay in between. Written as DNA, the CDR3 is TGTGCCAGCCAGGGTGTAAGAGATACGCAGTATTTT. As protein: CASQGVRDTQYF.

The J gene is TRBJ2-1, the V gene TRBV5-1; D is ambiguous. Germline lookup yields CDR1 SGHRS and CDR2 YFSETQ. The CDR3 runs 14 residues. Trimming cost V 3 bases and J 5 bases, with 12 bases left between them. The DNA for the CDR3 is TGCGCCAGCAGCTCAGCGATCAGAGACAATGAGCAGTTCTTC. As protein: CASSSAIRDNEQFF.

With regard to this clone: Other DNA sequences in the sample encode the same CDR3. V gene TRBV4-3 combines with J gene TRBJ2-3; 7 positions agree with TRBD2. This CDR3 spans 16 amino acids. The junction had 10 bases not matched to a gene; V was cut back by 1 base and J by 6 bases. Germline V gives CDR1 LGHNA, CDR2 YSLEER. DNA for the CDR3: TGCGCCAGCAGCCAAGGTTTAAACCAGGGAGGGGATACGCAGTATTTT. It codes for CASSQGLNQGGDTQYF.

This chain links TRBV2 with TRBJ2-2; TRBD1 agrees at 11 bases. Germline-derived CDR1 and CDR2 are SNHLY and FYNNEI. The CDR3 is 14 residues long. V shed 6 bases and J 7 bases; nucleotides not matched to a gene: 4. CDR3: CASRDRGQVGELFF. DNA for the CDR3: TGTGCCAGCAGGGACAGGGGGCAGGTCGGGGAGCTGTTTTTT.

This clone has more than one count but fewer than ten. The V gene is TRBV7-6, the J gene TRBJ1-2; possibly TRBD1 for D (6 bases). CDR1 and CDR2 (germline): SGHVS, FNYEAQ. The CDR3 consists of 13 residues. The V end lost 5 bases, the J end lost 8 bases, and 15 bases lay between the germline ends. CDR3 in DNA: TGTGCCAGCAGCCCCAGTAGAGGGGGAGGCTACACCTTC. Amino acids: CASSPSRGGGYTF.

V and J are TRBV27 and TRBJ2-1, with 10 nucleotides matching TRBD2. V trimming: 5 bases; J trimming: 7 bases; junction bases outside the gene matches: 5. This CDR3 has 14 residues. CDR1 and CDR2 from the germline V gene are MNHEY and SMNVEV (reference sequence). The CDR3 DNA sequence: TGTGCCAGCAGTCGCGGGACTAGCGTGAATGAGCAGTTCTTC. It codes for CASSRGTSVNEQFF.